This TCR beta chain was observed in a study of blood T cell repertoires in COVID-19 (dated by TCRdb to 2018 to 2021). About the study as a whole: Samples from collaborators originated in the United States, Italy and Spain and spanned both the acute and convalescent phases of COVID-19. A de-identified subject ID, COVID-19 status, age in years and sex were almost always included in the sample metadata. Deeply sampled blood TCRbeta repertoires from subjects exposed to, actively infected with, or recovered from COVID-19 were included in the dataset. HLA class I and class II types, where available, came from metadata supplied by the sample provider rather than from assay-based typing. The samples were drawn from the first 160 participants of the ongoing ImmuneRACE study and from 1,200 or so subjects provided by 6 global collaborators. The material from the prospective study consisted of cDNA or gDNA derived from T cells, B-cell-depleted T cells, or PBMCs. The repertoires were released in a freely available public database meant as a resource for research on the immune response to SARS-CoV-2.

Overall results and qualifications from the work: Clinical and demographic metadata were provided uncurated, with the amount varying by source and participant.

TCRbeta CDR3 regions were amplified from genomic DNA using the immunoSEQ Assay, a bias-controlled multiplex PCR. In the original analysis: The number of nucleated cells in each sample was estimated by amplification of reference gene primers within the assay. To quantify the absolute abundance of each unique TCRbeta CDR3 rearrangement, sequence reads were collapsed and filtered. For each sample, productive Simpson clonality was calculated as the square root of Simpson's diversity index over productive rearrangements. TCRdb re-hosts the immuneACCESS table, in-frame sequences only. Its copies lack some clones; in the studies checked, an unresolved V gene accounts for under half of them, and the cause for the rest is not known. V and J calls and clone size are those listed in that table; D and trimming were worked out from the DNA. This sample has 150,000 to 200,000 clones in its table, and about 88% of those were observed once. The ten most abundant clones make up 2.9% of the sample.

Collaborating institutions collected whole blood in K2EDTA tubes following their own protocols. Collaborator samples were shipped for TCRbeta analysis as frozen whole blood, isolated PBMCs, or DNA extracted from either sample type. As encoded in the germline V gene, CDR1 is MNHEY while CDR2 is SVGEGT. The junction shows trimming of 1 base on V and 0 bases on J, and the gene matches do not reach 3 bases of it. There are 16 amino acids in the CDR3, from cysteine to phenylalanine inclusive. Only the CDR3 DNA stays, 48 bases, in frame from base 1. Worth noting for this clone: Its recognized antigen is unknown. No base quality information exists; no much larger clone differs at one position.

Input material: peripheral blood. The sequence joins TRBV6-2 or TRBV6-3 to TRBJ1-5, and 7 junction bases match TRBD1. This receptor was obtained from a woman in her twenties or thirties with active or convalescent COVID-19. The CDR3 reads CASSYYRQGSNQPQHF. The bases read TGTGCCAGCAGTTACTACCGACAGGGTAGCAATCAGCCCCAGCATTTT.